The T cell receptor beta chain under discussion was sequenced for a study of Ad26.COV2.S vaccination and SARS-CoV-2 variants. Study results and limitations: Possibly, TCR breadth and depth analyses underestimated total T cell responses.

Sample treatment: about 20 received Ad26.COV2.S at low or high dose, single or two shots; about 5 received placebo; per-sample allocation not given. The samples date from day 63 after the first vaccine or placebo injection. Profiled with immunoSEQ multiplex PCR; TCRdb holds only in-frame clones, not every one. This table holds roughly 700,000 clones, 89% found once. This clone was seen once. Its antigen is as yet unknown. Compared with germline, one end of the junction differs, possibly owing to a read error. Germline CDR1 and CDR2: KGHSH and LQKENI. The CDR3 runs 19 residues. Sequenced material: peripheral blood, taken in a trial of Ad26.COV2.S vaccine versus placebo. The V gene is TRBV18, the J gene TRBJ2-3, with D unclear. This receptor was obtained from a person aged 18 to 65 who received the Ad26.COV2.S COVID-19 vaccine or a placebo. Written as DNA, the CDR3 is TGTGCCAGCTCCCCACCACTAAGCGACGGCCCCTTTAGCACAGATACGCAGTATTTT. It specifies CASSPPLSDGPFSTDTQYF.